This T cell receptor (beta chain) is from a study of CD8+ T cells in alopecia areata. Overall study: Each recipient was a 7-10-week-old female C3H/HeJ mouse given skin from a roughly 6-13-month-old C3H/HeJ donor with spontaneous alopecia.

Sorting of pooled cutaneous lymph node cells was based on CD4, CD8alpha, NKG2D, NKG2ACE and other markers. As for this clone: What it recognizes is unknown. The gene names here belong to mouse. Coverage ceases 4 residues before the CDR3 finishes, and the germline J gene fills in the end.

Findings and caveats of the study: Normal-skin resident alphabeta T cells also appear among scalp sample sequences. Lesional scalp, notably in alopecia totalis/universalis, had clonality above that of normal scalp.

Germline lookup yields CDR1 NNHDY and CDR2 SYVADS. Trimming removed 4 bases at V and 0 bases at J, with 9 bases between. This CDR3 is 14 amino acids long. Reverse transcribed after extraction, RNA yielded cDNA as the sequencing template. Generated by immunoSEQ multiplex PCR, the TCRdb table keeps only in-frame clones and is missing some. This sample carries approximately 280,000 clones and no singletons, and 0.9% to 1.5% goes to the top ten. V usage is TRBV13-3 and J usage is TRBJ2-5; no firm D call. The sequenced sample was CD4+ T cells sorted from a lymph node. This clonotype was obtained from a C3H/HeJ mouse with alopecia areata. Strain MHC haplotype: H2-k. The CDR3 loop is CASSKHPNQDTQYF. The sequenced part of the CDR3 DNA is TGTGCCAGCAGTAAACACCCTAACCAAGAC.